A single T cell receptor beta chain is shown here with its context. Trimming took off 5 bases at V and 3 bases at J, with 13 bases between the two ends. The germline V gene encodes CDR1 LNHDA and CDR2 SQIVND (reference sequence). The CDR3 sequence is 15 residues long. Profiled with immunoSEQ multiplex PCR; TCRdb holds only in-frame clones, not every one. The table has roughly 200,000 clones, roughly 80% seen once; the top ten hold 7.9%. These data originate in a study of blood T cell repertoires in COVID-19. The TCR comes from an elderly woman with acute or convalescent COVID-19. The J gene is TRBJ1-4, the V gene TRBV19; tentative D call: TRBD1 (5 bases). Sequenced sample: peripheral blood. The CDR3 loop reads CASSVRTTSNEKLFF. Written as DNA, the CDR3 is TGTGCCAGTAGTGTAAGGACAACTTCTAATGAAAAACTGTTTTTT. Complete variable domain (other parts from reference TRBV19 and TRBJ1-4): DGGITQSPKYLFRKEGQNVTLSCEQNLNHDAMYWYRQDPGQGLRLIYYSQIVNDFQKGDIAEGYSVSREKKESFPLTVTSAQKNPTAFYLCASSVRTTSNEKLFFGSGTQLSVL.